At least ten counts were recorded for the clone carrying this T cell receptor beta chain. The record originates from a study of human T cells and chemical hapten exposure. TCRdb independently ran MiXCR on the RACE reads; one entry per CDR3 protein. This sample yields about 350,000 distinct CDR3 sequences, of which about 5.4% are seen a single time; around 8% belongs to the top ten. Germline V gene data show CDR1 as SGHRS and CDR2 as YFSETQ. This CDR3 region has 14 residues. The V and J ends lost 4 bases and 0 bases, in that order; junction bases with no gene match: 3. The time point is: pre-sensitization, week 0. Treatment in this sample: therapeutic diphenylcyclopropenone sensitization with weekly scalp DPC.

This specimen consisted of whole blood, obtained in connection with sensitization to the hapten diphenylcyclopropenone (DPC). The chain is built from TRBV5-1 and TRBJ1-1; the match to TRBD1 covers 7 bases. The receptor was derived from a young woman with alopecia areata. Some clones in this sample may be carry-over from other donors' samples. CDR3 DNA: TGCGCCAGCAGCACGGGACAGATGAACACTGAAGCTTTCTTT. Translated: CASSTGQMNTEAFF.